What follows is one T cell receptor (beta chain) and its context. These data come from a study of blood T cell repertoires in COVID-19. Libraries were prepared by immunoSEQ multiplex PCR; TCRdb keeps only in-frame clonotypes and omits some of them. The sample records around 150,000 clones, roughly four fifths being singletons. CDR3 size: 17 residues. Looked up from germline, CDR1 is SGHRS and CDR2 is YFSETQ. The V and J ends lost 0 bases and 2 bases, in that order; junction bases with no gene match: 9. The rearrangement joins TRBV5-1 to TRBJ2-3; 7 positions agree with TRBD2. This TCR was recovered from a woman older than 75 with active or convalescent COVID-19. Sequencing was done on a sample of peripheral blood. CDR3 sequence (DNA): TGCGCCAGCAGCTTGGGATCGTCGAGCGGGGTCACAGATACGCAGTATTTT. Protein product: CASSLGSSSGVTDTQYF.